Each of the 18 T cell receptor beta chains below was sequenced from the same sample in a study of pediatric ulcerative colitis. Repertoires were generated with immunoSEQ multiplex PCR, while TCRdb's copy carries only in-frame clones and drops some. The repertoire has some 57,000 clones, about 89% of them found once; the top ten carry about 1.5%. Sequencing was carried out using blood. The receptors derive from a boy aged 5-17 years who was a control in a study of pediatric ulcerative colitis.

V is TRBV29-1 and J is TRBJ2-1; D might be TRBD2 (6 bases). The CDR3 consists of 13 residues. CDR1 and CDR2 (germline): SQVTM, ANQGSEA. The V and J ends lost 3 bases and 5 bases respectively, with 11 bases between them. This CDR3 reads CSVDSGLNNEQFF. The DNA for the CDR3 is TGCAGCGTTGATTCGGGACTGAACAATGAGCAGTTCTTC.

The chain carries TRBV27 and TRBJ2-5; perhaps TRBD2 as D (6 bases). The CDR3 runs 14 residues. Trimming left V 4 bases short and J 1 base short, with 10 bases between. Germline CDR1 is MNHEY and CDR2 is SMNVEV (reference sequence). The CDR3 is CASSSTRLQETQYF. The CDR3 region has the DNA TGTGCCAGCAGTTCGACTAGACTCCAAGAGACCCAGTACTTC.

The chain couples TRBV28 to TRBJ2-1; TRBD2 agrees at 8 bases. The V segment lost 6 bases and the J segment 9 bases; nucleotides outside the gene matches: 13. Germline lookup yields CDR1 MDHEN and CDR2 SYDVKM. The CDR3 has 15 residues. CDR3 sequence reads: CASSPRGTSFSEQFF. DNA for the CDR3: TGTGCCAGCAGCCCACGCGGGACTAGTTTCAGTGAGCAGTTCTTC.

The chain recombines TRBV6-1 with TRBJ2-7; the D is unclear. The CDR3 is made up of 14 amino acids. Germline V gene lookup returns CDR1 MNHNS and CDR2 SASEGT. Between the trimmed V and J ends, which lost 2 bases and 4 bases, there was a span of 12 bases. The CDR3 protein is CASSERVRNYEQYF. CDR3 sequence (DNA): TGTGCCAGCAGTGAAAGGGTCCGCAATTACGAGCAGTACTTC.

CDR3 in amino acids: CASSELATVTYYEQYF. The CDR3 region has the DNA TGTGCCAGCAGTGAATTGGCGACAGTTACCTACTACGAGCAGTACTTC. The chain is built from TRBV25-1 and TRBJ2-7, with D perhaps matching TRBD1 (5 bases). Germline-derived CDR1 and CDR2 are MGHDK and SYGVNS. The ends were cut back, 1 base at V and 3 bases at J, with 16 bases in the middle. CDR3 size: 16 residues.

This chain joins TRBV5-6 and TRBJ2-5; TRBD2 agrees at 12 bases. V dropped 6 bases and J dropped 5; count of bases not matched to a gene: 5. The CDR3 sequence is 14 residues long. In germline, CDR1 is SGHDT, CDR2 YYEEEE. As DNA, the CDR3 is TGTGCCAGCACCCGACTAGCGGGAGAGGAGACCCAGTACTTC. Translation gives CASTRLAGEETQYF.

The chain uses TRBV2 and TRBJ1-5; weak D call: TRBD1 (6 bases). This CDR3 has 15 amino acids. V was trimmed by 6 bases and J by 7 bases, leaving 19 bases between them. Per the germline V gene, CDR1 is SNHLY and CDR2 is FYNNEI. The CDR3 DNA sequence: TGTGCCAGCAGAGAGGGGACATACGGCCGACAGCCCCAGCATTTT. Translation: CASREGTYGRQPQHF.

This chain joins TRBV18 and TRBJ1-5; D is unresolved. Germline-derived CDR1 and CDR2 are KGHSH and LQKENI. The CDR3 loop spans 21 amino acids. V lost 2 bases and J lost 4, with 30 bases in between. CDR3 DNA: TGTGCCAGCTCACCAAGGCCCCGCGACGGACGACTCATTGGGTTAAATCAGCCCCAGCATTTT. It codes for CASSPRPRDGRLIGLNQPQHF.

V usage is TRBV2 and J usage is TRBJ2-5; no reliable D call. This CDR3 region has 13 residues. Germline-derived CDR1 and CDR2 are SNHLY and FYNNEI. V dropped 2 bases and J dropped 2 bases, with 6 bases sitting between them. The CDR3 here is CASSELRQETQYF. For the CDR3, the DNA is TGTGCCAGCAGTGAACTGAGGCAAGAGACCCAGTACTTC.

The V and J genes are TRBV4-1 and TRBJ2-5, with D possibly being TRBD1 (6 bases). This CDR3 contains 17 residues. The germline V gene has CDR1 MGHRA and CDR2 YSYEKL. V lost 1 base, J lost 1 base, and 16 bases lay in between. In nucleotides, the CDR3 is TGCGCCAGCAGCCAAGCCCCGACAGGCCGAATCCAAGAGACCCAGTACTTC. Translating gives CASSQAPTGRIQETQYF.

This sequence joins TRBV6-5 and TRBJ2-7; D unclear. Germline CDR1 reads MNHEY; CDR2 reads SVGAGI. V dropped 5 bases and J dropped 0 bases, with 14 bases sitting between them. CDR3 length: 15 residues. This chain's CDR3 is CASSVEAGNSYEQYF. The CDR3 DNA sequence: TGTGCCAGCAGTGTTGAGGCTGGAAACTCCTACGAGCAGTACTTC.

The J gene is TRBJ2-2, the V gene TRBV19; D not certain. The CDR3 is 12 residues long. Deletions cut 2 bases from V and 6 bases from J, with 4 bases between. The germline V gene has CDR1 LNHDA and CDR2 SQIVND (reference sequence). The CDR3 region is CASSIIPGELFF. The DNA of the CDR3 is TGTGCCAGTAGTATAATTCCCGGGGAGCTGTTTTTT. The whole variable domain, filled in from reference TRBV19 and TRBJ2-2, reads DGGITQSPKYLFRKEGQNVTLSCEQNLNHDAMYWYRQDPGQGLRLIYYSQIVNDFQKGDIAEGYSVSREKKESFPLTVTSAQKNPTAFYLCASSIIPGELFFGEGSRLTVL.

The rearrangement uses TRBV7-2 and TRBJ2-7; D is unresolved. The CDR3 is 13 residues long. Between the trimmed V and J ends, which lost 1 base and 5 bases, there was a span of 9 bases. The V gene's germline CDR1 is SGHTA and CDR2 FQGNSA. The CDR3 sequence is CASSLEIRDEQYF. Written as DNA, the CDR3 is TGTGCCAGCAGCTTAGAAATCCGGGACGAGCAGTACTTC.

The V and J genes are TRBV5-1 and TRBJ1-1; D may be TRBD1 (5 bases). The germline CDR1 and CDR2 sequences are SGHRS and YFSETQ. V lost 0 bases, J lost 0 bases, and 9 bases lay in between. CDR3 length: 15 residues. CDR3 nucleotides: TGCGCCAGCAGCTTGGCCGAGGACATGAACACTGAAGCTTTCTTT. Residues: CASSLAEDMNTEAFF.

The V and J genes are TRBV7-2 and TRBJ2-1, with 7 bases identical to TRBD2. V was clipped by 5 bases and J by 4 bases; unmatched bases: 11. The CDR3 consists of 16 residues. Germline-derived CDR1 and CDR2 are SGHTA and FQGNSA. CDR3 in amino acids: CASSRVGGGEYNEQFF. The CDR3 region has the DNA TGTGCCAGCAGCCGCGTTGGGGGGGGAGAATACAATGAGCAGTTCTTC. Looking up the rest from reference TRBV7-2 and TRBJ2-1 gives the full variable domain: GAGVSQSPSNKVTEKGKDVELRCDPISGHTALYWYRQSLGQGLEFLIYFQGNSAPDKSGLPSDRFSAERTGGSVSTLTIQRTQQEDSAVYLCASSRVGGGEYNEQFFGPGTRLTVL.

The count of this clone is one. The chain's CDR3 is CASKERDRGITGELFF. DNA for the CDR3: TGTGCCAGCAAGGAACGGGACAGGGGTATCACCGGGGAGCTGTTTTTT. This chain joins TRBV27 and TRBJ2-2, with 10 bases fitting TRBD1. Per germline, CDR1 MNHEY and CDR2 SMNVEV (reference sequence). The CDR3 has 16 amino acids. V shed 7 bases and J 4 bases; nucleotides not matched to a gene: 9.

The J gene is TRBJ1-1, the V gene TRBV28, with D perhaps TRBD1 (5 bases). V lost 6 bases and J lost 4, with 15 bases in between. CDR1 and CDR2 from the germline V gene are MDHEN and SYDVKM. There are 14 residues in the CDR3. The CDR3 DNA reads TGTGCCAGCAGCCTCTCCCGGGGGGGCACTGAAGCTTTCTTT. It translates to CASSLSRGGTEAFF.

The sample holds a few counts of this clone. This chain joins TRBV27 and TRBJ2-2; no definite D call. This CDR3 contains 12 residues. Germline assignment: CDR1 MNHEY and CDR2 SMNVEV (reference sequence). The ends were cut back, 5 bases at V and 2 bases at J, with 3 bases in the middle. Here the CDR3 reads CASSRNTGELFF. As DNA, the CDR3 is TGTGCCAGCAGTAGAAACACCGGGGAGCTGTTTTTT.